This T cell receptor beta chain stems from a study of graft-versus-host responses after intestinal transplantation. Study-level background: Tacrolimus plus steroids were given to all recipients for approximately three years, preceded by anti-thymocyte globulin induction.

A word on this clone: The antigen remains unidentified.

The assay was immunoSEQ multiplex PCR, and TCRdb's table has in-frame clones only and misses some. This sample has tens of thousands of clones, with around 87% found just once. From germline, CDR1 is SNHLY and CDR2 FYNNEI. This CDR3 is built from 15 residues. V was clipped by 1 base and J by 1 base, with 5 bases between them. Tissue from the graft was processed to free its intraepithelial and lamina propria lymphocytes. General observations from the study: HvG clone declines early post-transplant were associated with peak circulating GvH levels.

The material was ileum tissue, obtained approximately 200 days after intestinal transplant. The chain combines TRBV2 with TRBJ2-6, with D perhaps given as TRBD1 or TRBD2 (5 bases each). The sequence was collected from a human patient who received an intestinal transplant, so some T cells may come from the graft donor. CDR3 sequence (DNA): TGTGCCAGCAGTGAAGGGGGGTCTGGGGCCAACGTCCTGACTTTC. This gives the protein CASSEGGSGANVLTF.